Only a few counts were recorded for the clone carrying this T cell receptor beta chain. Here immunoSEQ multiplex PCR was the method, and the copy in TCRdb shows in-frame clones only, minus some. The sample gives about 120,000 clones, roughly 89% of which show up once; 9% to 13% is in the top ten. Trimming took 4 bases from V and 4 from J; bases not matched to a gene: 6. The CDR3 runs 15 residues. Looked up from germline, CDR1 is SGHRS and CDR2 is YFSETQ. The sample is drawn from a study of control samples from healthy donors and cancer patients. V is TRBV5-1 and J is TRBJ1-4, with 8 bases lining up with TRBD1. Sequencing input: blood. This sequence was found in a man younger than 45 in good health. The CDR3 DNA reads TGCGCCAGCAGCGATCCGACAGGGGATAATGAAAAACTGTTTTTT. Amino acid sequence: CASSDPTGDNEKLFF.